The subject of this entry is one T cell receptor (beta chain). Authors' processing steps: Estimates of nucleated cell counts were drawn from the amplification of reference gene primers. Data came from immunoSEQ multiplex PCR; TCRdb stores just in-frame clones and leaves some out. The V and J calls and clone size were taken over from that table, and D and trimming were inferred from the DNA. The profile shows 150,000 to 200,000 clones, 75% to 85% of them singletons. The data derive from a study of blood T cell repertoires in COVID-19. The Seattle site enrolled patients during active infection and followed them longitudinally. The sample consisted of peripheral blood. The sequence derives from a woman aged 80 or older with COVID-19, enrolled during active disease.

The chain's CDR3 is CASSQAGLAGEEQFF. DNA for the CDR3: TGCGCCAGCAGCCAAGCGGGACTAGCGGGGGAGGAGCAGTTCTTC. The V call is TRBV4-3, the J call TRBJ2-1; 14 nucleotides match TRBD2. Germline V CDR1 and CDR2: LGHNA, YSLEER. CDR3 length: 15 amino acids. With V trimmed by 1 base and J by 10 bases, 3 bases remained unmatched.